Shown below are 10 T cell receptor beta chains from a single sample sequenced in a study of T-cell reconstitution after alpha-beta-depleted transplantation in children. Preparation of the TCRbeta library involved a method that used unique molecular identifiers. Each CDR3 protein is one row after TCRdb ran MiXCR on the PCR reads. Among some 340,000 distinct CDR3 sequences listed, approximately 10% were seen once. Specimen: PBMCs from the stem cell graft donor, collected from the stem cell graft. These receptors were obtained from a human donor who donated a stem cell graft to a child with acute lymphoblastic leukemia.

This clonotype has just a few counts. The J gene is TRBJ2-6, the V gene TRBV5-6, with 7 bases that match TRBD1. The CDR3 is 19 residues long. The germline V gene encodes CDR1 SGHDT and CDR2 YYEEEE. J was trimmed by 0 bases and V by 0 bases; bases with no gene match: 9. In DNA form, the CDR3 reads TGTGCCAGCAGCTTGGTTTGGGGACAGATAAGCTCTGGGGCCAACGTCCTGACTTTC. It is translated as CASSLVWGQISSGANVLTF.

CDR3 region: CSVEGDVDGDTGELFF. The CDR3 coding sequence is TGCAGCGTTGAAGGGGACGTAGATGGGGACACCGGGGAGCTGTTTTTT. The chain uses TRBV29-1 and TRBJ2-2; D possibly uses TRBD1 or TRBD2 (5 bases each). The CDR3 has 16 residues. CDR1 and CDR2 (germline): SQVTM, ANQGSEA. V lost 1 base to trimming and J lost 3 bases, with 15 bases between them.

The V and J genes are TRBV2 and TRBJ2-3, with D perhaps TRBD1 (5 bases). Trimming removed 6 bases from V and 3 bases from J, with 19 bases in between. The CDR3 runs 16 residues. Germline V CDR1 and CDR2: SNHLY, FYNNEI. Here the CDR3 reads CASRPPGAMATDTQYF. For the CDR3, the DNA is TGTGCCAGCAGGCCACCTGGGGCAATGGCGACAGATACGCAGTATTTT.

The chain has TRBV18 and TRBJ1-1; possibly TRBD1 for D (6 bases). Trimming left V 3 bases short and J 5 bases short, with 13 bases between. CDR3 length: 14 residues. Germline V lookup: CDR1 KGHSH, CDR2 LQKENI. CDR3 bases: TGTGCCAGCTCACCTCCGGGACAAAGAACTGAAGCTTTCTTT. It is translated as CASSPPGQRTEAFF.

In its sample, this clonotype was seen a few times. The chain has TRBV7-2 and TRBJ1-1, with D tentatively TRBD1 (5 bases). This CDR3 is built from 14 residues. The germline V and J ends were trimmed by 5 bases and 0 bases, with 10 bases remaining between them. Looked up from germline, CDR1 is SGHTA and CDR2 is FQGNSA. CDR3 bases: TGTGCCAGCAGCCCCGGGGGGGTGAACACTGAAGCTTTCTTT. Translated, it gives CASSPGGVNTEAFF.

This clonotype was found a few times. This chain connects TRBV5-1 to TRBJ2-7; 12 bases map to TRBD1. This CDR3 contains 16 residues. Germline trimming cut 5 bases from V and 6 bases from J; bases unmatched to any gene: 12. Germline V gene sequence: CDR1 SGHRS, CDR2 YFSETQ. The CDR3 DNA follows: TGCGCCAGCAGTCCCTTGGCGGGGACAGGGGGCCGCGAGCAGTACTTC. Translating gives CASSPLAGTGGREQYF. Using reference TRBV5-1 and TRBJ2-7 for the parts outside the CDR3, the full variable domain is KAGVTQTPRYLIKTRGQQVTLSCSPISGHRSVSWYQQTPGQGLQFLFEYFSETQRNKGNFPGRFSGRQFSNSRSEMNVSTLELGDSALYLCASSPLAGTGGREQYFGPGTRLTVT.

The chain combines TRBV27 with TRBJ2-3, with TRBD2 matching over 15 bases. Germline-derived CDR1 and CDR2 are MNHEY and SMNVEV (reference sequence). The CDR3 sequence is 16 residues long. Trimming cost V 4 bases and J 8 bases; bases outside gene matches: 7. This CDR3 reads CASSYGLAGGLGTQYF. The DNA for the CDR3 is TGTGCCAGCAGTTACGGACTAGCGGGAGGGCTGGGTACGCAGTATTTT.

This clonotype was seen a handful of times. J is TRBJ2-2 and V is TRBV5-6; 13 bases are a match to TRBD2. This CDR3 has 16 residues. The germline V gene encodes CDR1 SGHDT and CDR2 YYEEEE. J was trimmed by 8 bases and V by 4 bases; bases with no gene match: 8. The DNA for the CDR3 is TGTGCCAGCAGCGACGGACTAGCGGGAGTTCGGGGGGAGCTGTTTTTT. Translation gives CASSDGLAGVRGELFF.

The chain combines TRBV6-4 with TRBJ2-3, with 11 nucleotides matching TRBD2. Germline loops: CDR1 MRHNA, CDR2 SNTAGT. The V segment lost 6 bases and the J segment 6 bases; nucleotides outside the gene matches: 8. This CDR3 is 15 amino acids long. Here the CDR3 DNA reads TGTGCCAGCAGCATGACTAGCGGGACAGGGGATACGCAGTATTTT. Amino acids: CASSMTSGTGDTQYF.

A few counts support this clonotype. V and J are TRBV20-1 and TRBJ2-1, with TRBD2 matching 10 bases. This CDR3 comprises 17 residues. Trimming at V came to 4 bases and at J to 1 base, leaving 10 bases not matched to a gene. Germline CDR1 DFQATT, CDR2 SNEGSKA (reference sequence). The CDR3 spells CSAKPGLAGESYNEQFF. CDR3 bases: TGCAGTGCTAAGCCAGGGCTAGCGGGAGAGTCCTACAATGAGCAGTTCTTC.